Each of the 11 T cell receptor beta chains below was sequenced from the same sample in a study of blood T cell repertoires in COVID-19. TCRdb's copy holds only in-frame clones and misses some; the assay was immunoSEQ multiplex PCR. The table has fewer than 90,000 clones, over 75% seen once. The sample consisted of peripheral blood. These TCRs come from a man aged 50 to 60 with acute or convalescent COVID-19.

This chain links TRBV28 with TRBJ2-6; 11 nucleotides line up with TRBD1. The CDR3 runs to 19 residues. J was trimmed by 1 base and V by 7 bases; bases with no gene match: 12. The V gene's germline CDR1 is MDHEN and CDR2 SYDVKM. The CDR3 DNA sequence: TGTGCCAGCATCAGGACAGGGGGCCGGAAGGGTTCTGGGGCCAACGTCCTGACTTTC. It yields the protein CASIRTGGRKGSGANVLTF.

The CDR3 sequence is CASSLDTAGVAAHGSPLHF. CDR3 bases: TGTGCCAGCAGCTTAGATACAGCGGGCGTGGCAGCCCATGGTTCACCCCTCCACTTT. V gene TRBV11-2 combines with J gene TRBJ1-6; the D is unclear. The germline V and J ends were trimmed by 0 bases and 9 bases, with 24 bases remaining between them. The CDR3 is 19 amino acids. The germline V gene encodes CDR1 SGHAT and CDR2 FQNNGV.

V and J are TRBV4-1 and TRBJ2-1; the D gene is possibly TRBD1 (5 bases). This CDR3 comprises 15 residues. Trimming took 0 bases from V and 12 from J, leaving 18 bases between them. Per the germline V gene, CDR1 is MGHRA and CDR2 is YSYEKL. CDR3 sequence reads: CASSQEWGALPGQFF. Here the CDR3 DNA reads TGCGCCAGCAGCCAAGAATGGGGCGCCCTTCCTGGGCAGTTCTTC.

The chain has TRBV13 and TRBJ1-6, with TRBD1 matching 7 bases. Looked up from germline, CDR1 is PRHDT and CDR2 is FYEKMQ (reference sequence). This CDR3 region has 14 residues. With V trimmed by 3 bases and J by 9 bases, 5 bases remained unmatched. The CDR3 is CASSLDRRGSPLHF. The CDR3 DNA reads TGTGCCAGCAGCTTGGACAGGCGAGGTTCACCCCTCCACTTT.

The gene calls are TRBV5-1 and TRBJ1-1; the D gene is possibly TRBD1 (5 bases). The germline gives CDR1 SGHRS, CDR2 YFSETQ. The V end was cut by 0 bases, the J end by 4 bases, with 10 bases between. CDR3 length equals 14 residues. The CDR3 reads CASSLAVRGTEAFF. As DNA, the CDR3 is TGCGCCAGCAGCTTGGCCGTAAGGGGCACTGAAGCTTTCTTT.

This clone was seen once. V and J are TRBV7-2 and TRBJ1-1, with D possibly TRBD1 on 6 matching bases. Germline values: CDR1 SGHTA, CDR2 FQGNSA. The CDR3 contains 14 residues. V lost 5 bases and J lost 1, with 11 bases in between. The CDR3 DNA sequence: TGTGCCAGCAGCAGAGGGGGACAGAACACTGAAGCTTTCTTT. This translates into CASSRGGQNTEAFF. Drawing the rest from reference TRBV7-2 and TRBJ1-1, the complete variable domain is GAGVSQSPSNKVTEKGKDVELRCDPISGHTALYWYRQSLGQGLEFLIYFQGNSAPDKSGLPSDRFSAERTGGSVSTLTIQRTQQEDSAVYLCASSRGGQNTEAFFGQGTRLTVV.

This clone was counted a few times. This chain links TRBV19 with TRBJ2-2; the match to TRBD1 covers 7 bases. Germline V gene lookup returns CDR1 LNHDA and CDR2 SQIVND (reference sequence). CDR3 size: 15 residues. With 1 base clipped from V and 6 bases from J, the junction kept 5 bases outside the gene matches. In nucleotides, the CDR3 is TGTGCCAGTAGTATAGGCAGGGGGTCTCCCGGGGAGCTGTTTTTT. Translating it yields CASSIGRGSPGELFF.

V gene TRBV25-1 combines with J gene TRBJ1-3; D call uncertain. Germline CDR1 and CDR2: MGHDK and SYGVNS. The CDR3 length is 15 residues. Trimming pared 8 bases from V and 0 bases from J, leaving 14 bases between. The CDR3 DNA is TGTGCCAGCCACCCTGGTGGGAGCTCTGGAAACACCATATATTTT. Encoded protein: CASHPGGSSGNTIYF.

This clone was observed once. The V and J genes are TRBV4-3 and TRBJ1-6; 9 positions agree with TRBD1. Trimming at V came to 4 bases and at J to 0 bases, leaving 7 bases not matched to a gene. CDR1 is LGHNA, CDR2 YSLEER, per germline. This CDR3 has 18 amino acids. CDR3 nucleotides: TGCGCCAGCAGCCGGGACAGGGCCAGGAGCTCCTATAATTCACCCCTCCACTTT. It specifies CASSRDRARSSYNSPLHF.

V is TRBV30 and J is TRBJ1-5; 9 positions agree with TRBD1. Trimming cost V 0 bases and J 4 bases; bases outside gene matches: 10. Germline V gene sequence: CDR1 GTSNPN, CDR2 SVGIG (reference sequence). The CDR3 extends over 17 amino acids. The CDR3 region has the DNA TGTGCCTGGAGTGTACGGCGGGTGGGACAGGGTAATCAGCCCCAGCATTTT. This sequence encodes CAWSVRRVGQGNQPQHF.

This chain uses TRBV5-5 with TRBJ2-7; TRBD1 aligns across 8 bases. Looked up from germline, CDR1 is SGHKS and CDR2 is YYEKEE (reference sequence). The length of the CDR3 is 16 residues. The V segment lost 0 bases and the J segment 6 bases; nucleotides outside the gene matches: 11. CDR3 sequence reads: CASSLGLGQVGREQYF. DNA for the CDR3: TGTGCCAGCAGCTTGGGACTGGGACAGGTTGGACGCGAGCAGTACTTC.